What follows is one TCR beta chain and its context. The CDR3 consists of 13 residues. CDR1 and CDR2 from the germline V gene are SNHLY and FYNNEI. Trimming cost V 8 bases and J 10 bases; bases outside gene matches: 9. This specimen belongs to a study of T cell repertoires in ileal Crohn's disease. The method was immunoSEQ multiplex PCR; TCRdb's version includes in-frame clones alone and lacks a portion of them. The table has more than 12,000 clones, approximately 78% seen once; the top ten hold around 4.5%. This clonotype was obtained from an adult with Crohn's disease. The chain uses TRBV2 and TRBJ2-2, with TRBD1 matching 8 bases. Material: ileal tissue. As DNA, the CDR3 is TGTGCCAGCCGTGGACAGGGCGTCGCGGAGCTGTTTTTT. It encodes CASRGQGVAELFF.